This T cell receptor beta chain was sequenced for a study of blood T cell repertoires in COVID-19. CDR3 size: 15 residues. Germline trimming cut 7 bases from V and 1 base from J; bases unmatched to any gene: 9. CDR1 is MNHEY, CDR2 SVGAGI, per germline. The protocol was immunoSEQ multiplex PCR, while the TCRdb copy is restricted to in-frame clones and leaves out a portion. The sample yields 16,000 or so clones, roughly 87% seen once. Sequencing was performed on peripheral blood. The chain has TRBV6-5 and TRBJ1-1, with 7 bases matching TRBD1. The source of this sequence is a man older than 75 with acute or convalescent COVID-19. The CDR3 sequence: CASIQRAGGNTEAFF. The DNA for the CDR3 is TGTGCCAGCATACAACGGGCAGGGGGGAACACTGAAGCTTTCTTT.